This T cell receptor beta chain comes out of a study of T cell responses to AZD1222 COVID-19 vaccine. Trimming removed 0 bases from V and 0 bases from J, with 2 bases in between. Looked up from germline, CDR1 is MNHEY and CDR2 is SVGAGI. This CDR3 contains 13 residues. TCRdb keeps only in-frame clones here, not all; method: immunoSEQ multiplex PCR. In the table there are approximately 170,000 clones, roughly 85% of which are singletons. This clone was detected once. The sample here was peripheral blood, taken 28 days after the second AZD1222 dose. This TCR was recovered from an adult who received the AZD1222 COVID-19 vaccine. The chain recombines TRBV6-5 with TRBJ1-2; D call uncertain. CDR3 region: CASSYSSNYGYTF. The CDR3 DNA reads TGTGCCAGCAGTTACTCGTCTAACTATGGCTACACCTTC.